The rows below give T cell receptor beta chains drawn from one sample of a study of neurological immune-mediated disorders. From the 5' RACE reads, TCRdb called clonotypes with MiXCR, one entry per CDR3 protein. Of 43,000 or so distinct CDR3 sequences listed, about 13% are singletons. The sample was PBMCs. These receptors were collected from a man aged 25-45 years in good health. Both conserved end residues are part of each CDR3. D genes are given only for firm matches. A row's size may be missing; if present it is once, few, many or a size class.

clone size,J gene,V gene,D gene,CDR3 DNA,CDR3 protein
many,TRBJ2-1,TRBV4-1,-,TGCGCCAGCAGCCAAGATATAATTTTTAGGAATGAGCAGTTCTTC,CASSQDIIFRNEQFF
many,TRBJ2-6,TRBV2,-,TGTGCCAGAATTGGACGGTCTGGGGCCAACGTCCTGACTTTC,CARIGRSGANVLTF
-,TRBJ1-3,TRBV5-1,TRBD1,TGCGCCAGCAGCTTCGGGGACAGGCTAGGAAACACCATATATTTT,CASSFGDRLGNTIYF
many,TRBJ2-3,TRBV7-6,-,TGTGCCAGCAGCTTACAGGTCGCAGATACGCAGTATTTT,CASSLQVADTQYF
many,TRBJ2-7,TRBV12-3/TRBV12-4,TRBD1,TGTGCCAGTATGGGACAGGACATTTACGAGCAGTACTTC,CASMGQDIYEQYF
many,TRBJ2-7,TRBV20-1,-,TGCAGTGCTAGAGATATCGGCAGCTACGAGCAGTACTTC,CSARDIGSYEQYF
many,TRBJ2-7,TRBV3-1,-,TGTGCCAGCAGCTCTCAATACGAGCAGTACTTC,CASSSQYEQYF
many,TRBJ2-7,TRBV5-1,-,TGCGCCAGCAGCTTGGTAGGGACTGATTCCTACGAGCAGTACTTC,CASSLVGTDSYEQYF
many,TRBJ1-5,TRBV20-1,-,TGCAGTGCTAGAGATAGGACGGGGTTTTCAATCAAGGCCCAGCATTTT,CSARDRTGFSIKAQHF
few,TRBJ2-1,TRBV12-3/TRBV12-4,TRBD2,TGTGCCAGCTTCCAGCGGGAGTTGAATGAGCAGTTCTTC,CASFQRELNEQFF
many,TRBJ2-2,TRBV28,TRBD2,TGTGCCAGCAGTTTAGGGACTAGCGGGAGATTTTACACCGGGGAGCTGTTTTTT,CASSLGTSGRFYTGELFF
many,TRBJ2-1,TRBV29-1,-,TGCAGCGTTCAACAGGTCTACAATGAGCAGTTCTTC,CSVQQVYNEQFF
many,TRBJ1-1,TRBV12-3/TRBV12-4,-,TGTGCCAGCAGTGGAGGTGAGACTGAAGCTTTCTTT,CASSGGETEAFF
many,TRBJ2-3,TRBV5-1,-,TGCGCCAGCAGCTCTTGGGGGGTGGAAGCAGATACGCAGTATTTT,CASSSWGVEADTQYF
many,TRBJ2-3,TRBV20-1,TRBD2,TGCAGTGCCCCACCTCGGGGGGTGGGCGCAGATACGCAGTATTTT,CSAPPRGVGADTQYF
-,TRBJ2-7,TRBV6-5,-,TGTGCCAGCAGTCGACAGGAGAAGTACGAGCAGTACTTC,CASSRQEKYEQYF
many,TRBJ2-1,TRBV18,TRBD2,TGTGCCAGCTCACCAGGACTAGCGGGAGACGGTAATGAGCAGTTCTTC,CASSPGLAGDGNEQFF
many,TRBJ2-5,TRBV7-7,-,TGTGCCAGCAGCTTCTGGGTTGGCAAGGTGGAGACCCAGTACTTC,CASSFWVGKVETQYF
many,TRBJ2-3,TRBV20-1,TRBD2,TGCAGTGCTAAAAAGACTAGCGGACGTGGGACAGATACGCAGTATTTT,CSAKKTSGRGTDTQYF
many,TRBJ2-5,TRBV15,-,TGTGCCACCAGCAGAGATCGGGGTCCCCAAGAGACCCAGTACTTC,CATSRDRGPQETQYF
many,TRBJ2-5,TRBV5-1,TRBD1,TGCGCCAGCAACATCGGGGACAGGGGGCAGGAGGAGACCCAGTACTTC,CASNIGDRGQEETQYF
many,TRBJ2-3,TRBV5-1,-,TGCGCCAGCGGCGATGGTCCAGTGAAGGTGGATACGCAGTATTTT,CASGDGPVKVDTQYF
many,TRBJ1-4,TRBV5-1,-,TGCGCCAGCAGTCGCGGGGAACCTAATGAAAAACTGTTTTTT,CASSRGEPNEKLFF
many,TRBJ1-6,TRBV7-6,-,TGTGCCAGCAGCTTAGAGCCCTTTAATTCACCCCTCCACTTT,CASSLEPFNSPLHF
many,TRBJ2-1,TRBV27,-,TGTGCCAGCAGTATTCGGGACTCCAATGAGCAGTTCTTC,CASSIRDSNEQFF
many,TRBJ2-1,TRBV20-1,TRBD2,TGCAGTGCTAGTCATGAAGCGGGAATCTACAATGAGCAGTTCTTC,CSASHEAGIYNEQFF
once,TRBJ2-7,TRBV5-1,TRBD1,TGCACCAGCATGCCGGTTTGGGACAGGAGCTCCTACGAGCAGTACTTC,CTSMPVWDRSSYEQYF
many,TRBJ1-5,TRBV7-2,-,TGTGCCAGCAGCCCGCAGTCATTTCTCAATCAGCCCCAGCATTTT,CASSPQSFLNQPQHF
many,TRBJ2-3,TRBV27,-,TGTGCCAGCAGTTTACTCGGGAGAGGTTCAGATACGCAGTATTTT,CASSLLGRGSDTQYF
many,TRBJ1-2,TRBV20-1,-,TGCAGTGCTAGAGTAGAGGGGGGGAACTATGGCTACACCTTC,CSARVEGGNYGYTF
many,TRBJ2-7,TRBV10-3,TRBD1,TGTGCCATCAGTGAGGACAGGGGGTCTGGCGAGCAGTACTTC,CAISEDRGSGEQYF